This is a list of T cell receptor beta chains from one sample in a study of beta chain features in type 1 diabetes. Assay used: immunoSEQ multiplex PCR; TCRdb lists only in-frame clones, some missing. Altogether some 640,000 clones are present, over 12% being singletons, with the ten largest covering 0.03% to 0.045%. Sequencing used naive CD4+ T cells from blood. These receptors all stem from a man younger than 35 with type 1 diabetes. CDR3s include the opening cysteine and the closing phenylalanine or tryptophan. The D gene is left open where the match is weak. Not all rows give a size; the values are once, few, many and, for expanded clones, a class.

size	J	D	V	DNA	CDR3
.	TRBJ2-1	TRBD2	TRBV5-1	TGCGCCAGCAGCTTGGCGCCAAGCGGGAGAAACAATGAGCAGTTCTTC	CASSLAPSGRNNEQFF
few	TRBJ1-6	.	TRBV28	TGTGCCAGCAGCCCGATTGGGTATAGGCATAATTCACCCCTCCACTTT	CASSPIGYRHNSPLHF
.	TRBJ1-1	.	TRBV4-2	TGTGCCAGCAGCCAAGATTTCAACGGTCGTGACACTGAAGCTTTCTTT	CASSQDFNGRDTEAFF
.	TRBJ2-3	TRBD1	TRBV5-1	TGCGCCAGCAGCTTCGGGACAGGGAAAGATACGCAGTATTTT	CASSFGTGKDTQYF
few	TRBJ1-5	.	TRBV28	TGTGCCAGCAGTTTAGAACAGGCAAATCAGCCCCAGCATTTT	CASSLEQANQPQHF
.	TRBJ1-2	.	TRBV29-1	TGCAGCGTTGCGATGGGGTGGAACTATGGCTACACCTTC	CSVAMGWNYGYTF
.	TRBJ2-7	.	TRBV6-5	TGTGCCAGCAGTTACACCGGGGCCTGGGGGTACGAGCAGTACTTC	CASSYTGAWGYEQYF
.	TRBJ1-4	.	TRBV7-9	TGTGCCAGCAGCCCCGGACAGCCTAATGAAAAACTGTTTTTT	CASSPGQPNEKLFF
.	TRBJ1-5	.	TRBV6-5	TGTGCCAGCAACCAAAAAGGAGGACAGCCCCAGCATTTT	CASNQKGGQPQHF
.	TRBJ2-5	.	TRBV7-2	TGTGCCAGCAGCCCAGGTCCAGAGACCCAGTACTTC	CASSPGPETQYF
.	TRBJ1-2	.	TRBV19	TGTGCCAGTACCTGGAACGGGGGCGGTGGCTACACCTTC	CASTWNGGGGYTF
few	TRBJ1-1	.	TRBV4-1	TGCGCCAGCAGCCAAGAAGGAACAGCATTGAACACTGAAGCTTTCTTT	CASSQEGTALNTEAFF
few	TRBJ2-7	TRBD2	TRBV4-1	TGCGCCAGCAGCCAAGTCCCTAGCGGGGCGACCTACGAGCAGTACTTC	CASSQVPSGATYEQYF
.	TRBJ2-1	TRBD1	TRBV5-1	TGCGCCAGCAGCCCAGGACAGGGATTGAAAAATGAGCAGTTCTTC	CASSPGQGLKNEQFF
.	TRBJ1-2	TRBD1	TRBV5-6	TGTGCCAGCAGCTTGCTGCACGGGACAGGGGGCTATGGCTACACCTTC	CASSLLHGTGGYGYTF
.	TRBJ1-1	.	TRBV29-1	TGCAGCGTTGTCGACTTTATGAACACTGAAGCTTTCTTT	CSVVDFMNTEAFF
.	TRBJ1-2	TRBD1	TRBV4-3	TGCGCCAGCAGCCAGCTGACAGGGGTCTATGGCTACACCTTC	CASSQLTGVYGYTF
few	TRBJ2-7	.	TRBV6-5	TGTGCCAGCAGTTACAGTATAGCCTACGAGCAGTACTTC	CASSYSIAYEQYF
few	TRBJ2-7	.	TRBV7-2	TGTGCCAGCAGCCCCGGTGGCTCCTACGAGCAGTACTTC	CASSPGGSYEQYF
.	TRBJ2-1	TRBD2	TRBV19	TGTGCCAGTAGTATAGGACTAGCGGAGTACAATGAGCAGTTCTTC	CASSIGLAEYNEQFF
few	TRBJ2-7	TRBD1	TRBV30	TGTGCCTGGAGTGAGGGACAGGGGAGCTACGAGCAGTACTTC	CAWSEGQGSYEQYF
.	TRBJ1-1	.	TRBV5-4	TGTGCCAGCAGCTTGAATGCGGGCAGGGCCAACACTGAAGCTTTCTTT	CASSLNAGRANTEAFF